The subject of this entry is one T cell receptor (beta chain). V gave up 0 bases and J gave up 2 bases, with 9 bases separating them. The CDR3 has 15 residues. Germline CDR1 SGHRS, CDR2 YFSETQ. Clones were sequenced by immunoSEQ multiplex PCR, and TCRdb holds only the in-frame ones, with some missing. This sample has 200,000 to 250,000 clones, with approximately 80% found just once. This record belongs to a study of blood T cell repertoires in COVID-19. Study at large: There were acute and convalescent COVID-19 samples, and they came from the United States, Italy and Spain. The analysed material was cDNA or gDNA that came from T cells, B-cell-depleted T cells, or PBMCs.

Followed longitudinally, the Seattle patients had been enrolled during active infection. This rearrangement joins TRBV5-1 to TRBJ1-3, with D maybe TRBD1 (5 bases). Specimen: peripheral blood. The source is a woman of 80 years or more with COVID-19, enrolled during active disease. The CDR3 loop reads CASSLAAGPGNTIYF. CDR3 in DNA: TGCGCCAGCAGCTTGGCCGCGGGGCCTGGAAACACCATATATTTT.